The sequence of this TCR beta chain was determined in a study of blood T cell repertoires in COVID-19. Per the authors' pipeline: Using reference gene primer amplification, nucleated cell counts were estimated. Clones were sequenced by immunoSEQ multiplex PCR, and TCRdb holds only the in-frame ones, with some missing. V, J and clone size were drawn from that table, and D and trimming were deduced from the DNA. The profile shows about 160,000 clones, over 70% of them singletons. V was clipped by 5 bases and J by 1 base; unmatched bases: 14. The germline V gene encodes CDR1 SGHAT and CDR2 FQNNGV. The CDR3 length is 18 residues.

The rearrangement links TRBV11-2 to TRBJ2-5; 9 bases line up with TRBD2. Sample: peripheral blood. This sequence originates from an elderly woman with active or convalescent COVID-19. The DNA for the CDR3 is TGTGCCAGCAGCCGCCCGGTTTCGAGCGGGGGGCCCCAAGAGACCCAGTACTTC. Residues: CASSRPVSSGGPQETQYF.